This T cell receptor (beta chain) was recorded in a study of human T cells and chemical hapten exposure. TCRdb reprocessed the RACE reads with MiXCR, giving one entry per CDR3 protein. The table has around 33,000 distinct CDR3 sequences, roughly 12% seen once. Noted time point: pre-sensitization, week 0. As for treatment: therapeutic diphenylcyclopropenone sensitization with weekly scalp DPC. It was unfractionated whole blood from which total RNA was extracted. This clonotype was detected ten times or more. The sequence derives from a middle-aged woman with alopecia areata. Some clones in this sample may be carry-over from other donors' samples. The sample here was whole blood, taken in connection with sensitization to the hapten diphenylcyclopropenone (DPC).

The CDR3 DNA sequence: TGCGCCAGCAGCTTGCCGGGGGCGAACACCGGGGAGCTGTTTTTT. Translated: CASSLPGANTGELFF. This sequence joins TRBV5-1 and TRBJ2-2; D might be TRBD2 (6 bases). The CDR3 covers 15 residues. CDR1 and CDR2 from the germline V gene are SGHRS and YFSETQ. Trimming took off 1 base at V and 0 bases at J, with 7 bases between the two ends.